What follows are 6 T cell receptor beta chains derived from one specimen sequenced in a study of regulatory T cells in long-lasting Graves disease. Noted time point: persistent/refractory GD, antithyroid drugs over 5 years with positive TRAb. Extracted PBMC RNA gave rise to the TCR library. According to the study, TCR beta libraries were built with iRepertoire HTBI primers and CDR3-region Arm-PCR. MiXCR was run by TCRdb on the multiplex PCR reads, yielding one entry per CDR3 protein. The table records 450,000 or so distinct CDR3 sequences, approximately 23% of them present only once. This sample comprised peripheral blood mononuclear cells (PBMCs), obtained when the disease was refractory, from a patient treated with antithyroid drugs. Every receptor here comes from a female donor with Graves disease.

J is TRBJ1-2 and V is TRBV12-3 or TRBV12-4; possible D gene TRBD1, 5 bases. V was pared by 6 bases and J by 8 bases, with 25 bases between. The CDR3 extends over 16 amino acids. The CDR3 nucleotides read TGTGCCAGCAGAGATGACGAGCCCAGACGTCGGGGCGGCTACACCTTC. Amino acids: CASRDDEPRRRGGYTF.

This clonotype has just a few counts. This sequence joins TRBV12-3 or TRBV12-4 and TRBJ2-2; TRBD1 agrees at 7 bases. This CDR3 is 15 amino acids long. The J segment lost 3 bases and the V segment lost 6 bases, leaving 7 bases of the junction unmatched. In nucleotides, the CDR3 is TGTGCCAGCAGCGATAGGACAGGTGACACCGGGGAGCTGTTTTTT. This sequence encodes CASSDRTGDTGELFF.

This clonotype was counted many times. This rearrangement joins TRBV6-1 to TRBJ2-5; D perhaps matches TRBD1 (5 bases). The CDR3 is 17 residues long. V was cut by 3 bases and J by 4 bases, with 21 bases left in between. Germline CDR1 is MNHNS and CDR2 is SASEGT. CDR3 nucleotides: TGTGCCAGCAGTGATCGTGCTTCTGGACAAGCGAGAGAGACCCAGTACTTC. Protein sequence: CASSDRASGQARETQYF.

This clonotype was observed a handful of times. The V gene is TRBV7-9, the J gene TRBJ2-5; 8 bases agree with TRBD1. The CDR3 extends over 14 amino acids. Germline assignment: CDR1 SEHNR and CDR2 FQNEAQ (reference sequence). The ends lost 6 bases at V and 4 bases at J; junction bases unmatched: 7. CDR3 sequence: CASRLQGAPETQYF. CDR3 coding DNA: TGTGCCAGCAGGCTCCAGGGGGCCCCAGAGACCCAGTACTTC.

This clonotype was counted at least ten times. J is TRBJ2-6 and V is TRBV2; TRBD2 matches 7 bases. Germline lookup yields CDR1 SNHLY and CDR2 FYNNEI. The junction had 8 bases not matched to a gene; V was cut back by 6 bases and J by 0 bases. The CDR3 has 17 amino acids. In DNA, the CDR3 is TGTGCCAGCAGCCTCCCAGCGGGGTCCTCTGGGGCCAACGTCCTGACTTTC. Protein product: CASSLPAGSSGANVLTF.

The chain employs TRBV24-1 and TRBJ2-2; TRBD1 aligns across 9 bases. The V gene end was trimmed by 9 bases and the J gene end by 7 bases; junction bases not matched to a gene: 5. Per the germline V gene, CDR1 is KGHDR and CDR2 is SFDVKD. This CDR3 has 13 residues. CDR3 sequence: CATRTGEDGELFF. As DNA, the CDR3 is TGTGCCACCCGGACAGGGGAAGACGGGGAGCTGTTTTTT.